This T cell receptor (beta chain) derives from a study of shared clonotypes between healthy human individuals. Study-level findings and limits: Generally, estimated richness proved larger in naive subsets than it did in memory subsets.

As to this clone: Antigen specificity is unknown.

For each subset, genomic DNA was distributed in equal portions over several immunoSEQ plates. Sequencing was performed with immunoSEQ multiplex PCR; in TCRdb, only in-frame clones are kept and a portion is missing. The table has some 2.1 million clones, 85% to 95% seen once. The CDR3 has 15 amino acids. Germline CDR1 is SGHNT and CDR2 is YYREEE (reference sequence). Trimming took off 4 bases at V and 1 base at J, with 15 bases between the two ends. CD45RO-negative, CCR7-selected cells formed the naive CD8 fraction, which excluded terminally differentiated effector memory CD45RA+ cells. Sample: naive CD8+ T cells sorted from blood. The receptor was isolated from a man aged 18 to 29 in good health. V usage is TRBV5-4 and J usage is TRBJ2-7; maybe TRBD1 (6 bases). CDR3 bases: TGTGCCAGCAGCGAAGGCAGGGGAAATTCCTACGAGCAGTACTTC. Protein sequence: CASSEGRGNSYEQYF.